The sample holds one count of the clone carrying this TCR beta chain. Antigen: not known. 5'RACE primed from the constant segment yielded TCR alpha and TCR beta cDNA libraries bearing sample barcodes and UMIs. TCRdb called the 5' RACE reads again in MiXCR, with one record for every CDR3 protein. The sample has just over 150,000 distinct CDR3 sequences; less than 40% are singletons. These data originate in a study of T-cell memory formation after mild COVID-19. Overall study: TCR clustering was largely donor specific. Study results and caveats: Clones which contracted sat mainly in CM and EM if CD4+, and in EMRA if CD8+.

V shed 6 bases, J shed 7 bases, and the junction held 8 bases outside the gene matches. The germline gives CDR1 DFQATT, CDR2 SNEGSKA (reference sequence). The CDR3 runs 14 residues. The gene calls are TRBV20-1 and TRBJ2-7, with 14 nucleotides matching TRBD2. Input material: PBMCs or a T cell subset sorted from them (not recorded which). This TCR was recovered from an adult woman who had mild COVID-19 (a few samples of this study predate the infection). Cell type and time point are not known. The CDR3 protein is CSAPGTSGSWEQYF. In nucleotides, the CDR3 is TGCAGTGCCCCCGGGACTAGCGGGAGCTGGGAGCAGTACTTC.